This T cell receptor beta chain originates from a study of T cell responses to AZD1222 COVID-19 vaccine. The protocol was immunoSEQ multiplex PCR, while the TCRdb copy is restricted to in-frame clones and leaves out a portion. The data show tens of thousands of clones, with roughly 88% seen just once and about a tenth held by the top ten. This clone appeared once. Trimming left V 0 bases short and J 7 bases short, with 0 bases between. Germline-derived CDR1 and CDR2 are KGHSH and LQKENI. The CDR3 contains 11 residues. The source material was peripheral blood, sampled on day 0 of MenACWY control vaccination. J is TRBJ2-2 and V is TRBV18; D ambiguous. The source of this sequence is an adult in good health. As DNA, the CDR3 is TGTGCCAGCTCACCACCCGGGGAGCTGTTTTTT. Translated, it gives CASSPPGELFF.